Following are 8 T cell receptor beta chains from one sample sequenced in a study of OX40 agonist ivuxolimab in advanced cancers. Assay used: immunoSEQ multiplex PCR; TCRdb lists only in-frame clones, some missing. Of tens of thousands of clones in the sample, about 90% were seen once. Sequencing was performed on CD4+ or CD8+ T cells sorted from blood, taken in a trial of the OX40 agonist ivuxolimab. Receptor source: an adult with an advanced solid tumor such as melanoma, head and neck, liver or kidney cancer.

This chain uses TRBV5-4 with TRBJ2-7; 10 nucleotides line up with TRBD1. The J segment lost 4 bases and the V segment lost 4 bases, leaving 2 bases of the junction unmatched. Germline-derived CDR1 and CDR2 are SGHNT and YYREEE (reference sequence). The CDR3 covers 13 residues. CDR3 in amino acids: CASSPDRGYEQYF. CDR3 DNA: TGTGCCAGCAGCCCGGACAGGGGGTACGAGCAGTACTTC.

Notes on this clone: Other DNA sequences in the same sample also yield this CDR3. The V gene is TRBV6-1, the J gene TRBJ1-5; D is unclear. V was clipped by 3 bases and J by 1 base, with 10 bases between them. The length of the CDR3 is 15 residues. Germline V gives CDR1 MNHNS, CDR2 SASEGT. CDR3 residues: CASSDKGLSNQPQHF. As DNA, the CDR3 is TGTGCCAGCAGTGATAAGGGCTTAAGCAATCAGCCCCAGCATTTT.

This clone was found a few times. This chain links TRBV30 with TRBJ2-6; no reliable D call. Trimming left V 1 base short and J 2 bases short, with 9 bases between. The length of the CDR3 is 15 residues. Germline CDR1 reads GTSNPN; CDR2 reads SVGIG (reference sequence). The CDR3 loop is CAWSDLPPGANVLTF. The CDR3 bases are TGTGCCTGGAGTGATCTCCCTCCTGGGGCCAACGTCCTGACTTTC.

The chain employs TRBV4-1 and TRBJ1-5; D is unclear. Between the trimmed V and J ends, which lost 1 base and 0 bases, there was a span of 7 bases. The CDR3 extends over 15 amino acids. Germline CDR1 and CDR2: MGHRA and YSYEKL. In nucleotides, the CDR3 is TGCGCCAGCAGCCAAGGCGGATATAGCAATCAGCCCCAGCATTTT. It yields the protein CASSQGGYSNQPQHF.

The genes are TRBV6-6 and TRBJ2-3; perhaps TRBD1 as D (6 bases). V was clipped by 6 bases and J by 4 bases, with 11 bases between them. The V gene's germline CDR1 is MNHNY and CDR2 SVGAGI (reference sequence). The CDR3 length is 13 residues. The CDR3 is CASSHTGSDTQYF. CDR3 in DNA: TGTGCCAGCAGCCATACAGGGTCAGATACGCAGTATTTT.

The chain joins TRBV28 to TRBJ1-6, with a possible D match to TRBD1 (6 bases). The V and J ends lost 5 bases and 0 bases respectively, with 17 bases between them. Germline V CDR1 and CDR2: MDHEN, SYDVKM. The CDR3 runs to 18 residues. For the CDR3, the DNA is TGTGCCAGCAGTACACACAGGGTCGAAAGCTCCTATAATTCACCCCTCCACTTT. It codes for CASSTHRVESSYNSPLHF.

The genes are TRBV30 and TRBJ1-2; D uncertain. This CDR3 has 12 amino acids. Germline V gives CDR1 GTSNPN, CDR2 SVGIG (reference sequence). Trimming left V 0 bases short and J 8 bases short, with 10 bases between. CDR3 nucleotide sequence: TGTGCCTGGAGTGTAGACGGGATGGGCTACACCTTC. It codes for CAWSVDGMGYTF.

The chain has TRBV6-5 and TRBJ1-2; D uncertain. V was clipped by 4 bases and J by 7 bases, with 16 bases between them. Germline CDR1 MNHEY, CDR2 SVGAGI. The CDR3 covers 14 residues. The CDR3 DNA sequence: TGTGCCAGCAGTTTTTATGGGTCTGATGGTGGCTACACCTTC. Translation gives CASSFYGSDGGYTF.